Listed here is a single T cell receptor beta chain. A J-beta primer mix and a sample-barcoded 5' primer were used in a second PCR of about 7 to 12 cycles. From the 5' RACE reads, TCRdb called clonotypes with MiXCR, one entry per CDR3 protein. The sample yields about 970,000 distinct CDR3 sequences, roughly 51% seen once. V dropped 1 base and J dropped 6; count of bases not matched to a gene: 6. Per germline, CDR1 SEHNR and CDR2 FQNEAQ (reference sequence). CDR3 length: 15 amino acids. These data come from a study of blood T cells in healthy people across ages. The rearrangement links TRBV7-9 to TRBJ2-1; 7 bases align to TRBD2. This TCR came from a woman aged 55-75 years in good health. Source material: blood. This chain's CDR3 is CASSLVGGSFNEQFF. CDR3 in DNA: TGTGCCAGCAGCTTAGTCGGCGGGAGTTTCAATGAGCAGTTCTTC. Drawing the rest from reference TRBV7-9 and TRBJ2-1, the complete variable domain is DTGVSQNPRHKITKRGQNVTFRCDPISEHNRLYWYRQTLGQGPEFLTYFQNEAQLEKSRLLSDRFSAERPKGSFSTLEIQRTEQGDSAMYLCASSLVGGSFNEQFFGPGTRLTVL.